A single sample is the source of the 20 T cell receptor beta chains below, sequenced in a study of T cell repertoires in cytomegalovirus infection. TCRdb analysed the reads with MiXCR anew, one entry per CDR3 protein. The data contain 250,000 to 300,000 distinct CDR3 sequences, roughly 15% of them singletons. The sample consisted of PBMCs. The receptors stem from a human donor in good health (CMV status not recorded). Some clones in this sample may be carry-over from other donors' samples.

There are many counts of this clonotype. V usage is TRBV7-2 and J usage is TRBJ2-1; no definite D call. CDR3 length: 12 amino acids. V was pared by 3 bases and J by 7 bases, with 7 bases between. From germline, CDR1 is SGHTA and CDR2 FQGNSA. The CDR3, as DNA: TGTGCCAGCAGCTTTCTCGGGAATGAGCAGTTCTTC. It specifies CASSFLGNEQFF.

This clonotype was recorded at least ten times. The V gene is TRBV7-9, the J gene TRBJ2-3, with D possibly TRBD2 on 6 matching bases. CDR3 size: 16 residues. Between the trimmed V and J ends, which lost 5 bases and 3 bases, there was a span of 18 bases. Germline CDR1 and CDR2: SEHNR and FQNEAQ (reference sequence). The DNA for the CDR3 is TGTGCCAGCAGCCTCATCACCGGAGGAGGGACAGATACGCAGTATTTT. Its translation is CASSLITGGGTDTQYF.

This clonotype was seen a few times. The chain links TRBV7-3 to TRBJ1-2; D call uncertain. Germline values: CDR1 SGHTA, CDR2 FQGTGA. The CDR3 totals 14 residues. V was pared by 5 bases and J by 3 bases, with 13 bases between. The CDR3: CASSLRQADYGYTF. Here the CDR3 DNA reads TGTGCCAGCAGCCTACGTCAGGCCGACTATGGCTACACCTTC.

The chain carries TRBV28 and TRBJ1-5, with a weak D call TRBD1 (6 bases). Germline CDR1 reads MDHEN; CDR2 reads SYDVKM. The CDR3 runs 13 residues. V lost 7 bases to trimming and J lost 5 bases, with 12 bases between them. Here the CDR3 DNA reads TGTGCCAGCAACAGGGAAGCCCATCAGCCCCAGCATTTT. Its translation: CASNREAHQPQHF.

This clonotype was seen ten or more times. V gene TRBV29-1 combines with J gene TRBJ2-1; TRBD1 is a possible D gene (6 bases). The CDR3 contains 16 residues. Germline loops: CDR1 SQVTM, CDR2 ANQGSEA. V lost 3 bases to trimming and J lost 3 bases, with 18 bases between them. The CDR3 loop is CSVDYRVPDRYNEQFF. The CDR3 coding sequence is TGCAGCGTTGATTACAGGGTCCCCGATCGCTACAATGAGCAGTTCTTC.

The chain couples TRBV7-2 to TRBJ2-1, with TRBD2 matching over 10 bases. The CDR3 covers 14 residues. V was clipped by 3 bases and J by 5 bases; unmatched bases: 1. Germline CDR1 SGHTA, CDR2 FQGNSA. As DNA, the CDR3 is TGTGCCAGCAGCTTGGGGACTAGCGACAATGAGCAGTTCTTC. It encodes CASSLGTSDNEQFF.

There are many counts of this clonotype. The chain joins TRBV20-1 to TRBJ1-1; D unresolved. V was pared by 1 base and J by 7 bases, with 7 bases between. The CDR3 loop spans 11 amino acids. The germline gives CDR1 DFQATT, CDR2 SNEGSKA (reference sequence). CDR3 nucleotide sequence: TGCAGTGCTAGAGCCCCACTTGAAGCTTTCTTT. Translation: CSARAPLEAFF.

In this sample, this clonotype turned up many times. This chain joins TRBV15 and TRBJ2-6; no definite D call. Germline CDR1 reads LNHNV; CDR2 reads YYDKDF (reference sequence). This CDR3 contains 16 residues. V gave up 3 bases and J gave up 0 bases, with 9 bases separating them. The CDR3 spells CATSSGDISGANVLTF. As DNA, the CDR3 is TGTGCCACCAGCAGTGGAGACATCTCTGGGGCCAACGTCCTGACTTTC. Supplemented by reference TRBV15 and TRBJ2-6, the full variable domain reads DAMVIQNPRYQVTQFGKPVTLSCSQTLNHNVMYWYQQKSSQAPKLLFHYYDKDFNNEADTPDNFQSRRPNTSFCFLDIRSPGLGDTAMYLCATSSGDISGANVLTFGAGSRLTVL.

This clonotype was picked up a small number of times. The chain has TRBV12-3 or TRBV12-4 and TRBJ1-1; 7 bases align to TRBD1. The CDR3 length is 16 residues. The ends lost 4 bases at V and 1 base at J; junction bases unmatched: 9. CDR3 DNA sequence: TGTGCCAGCAGTTCCCGACAGGGCCGTCGGAACACTGAAGCTTTCTTT. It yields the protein CASSSRQGRRNTEAFF.

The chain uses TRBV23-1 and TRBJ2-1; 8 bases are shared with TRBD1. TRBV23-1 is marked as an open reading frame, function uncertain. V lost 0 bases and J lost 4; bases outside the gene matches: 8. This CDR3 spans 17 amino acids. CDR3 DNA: TGCGCCAGCAGTCAATCCGCCGGGACAGGCCTTTACAATGAGCAGTTCTTC. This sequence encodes CASSQSAGTGLYNEQFF.

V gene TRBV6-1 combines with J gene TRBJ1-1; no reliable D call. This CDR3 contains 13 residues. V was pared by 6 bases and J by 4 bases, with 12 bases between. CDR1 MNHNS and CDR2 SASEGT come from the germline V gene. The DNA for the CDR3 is TGTGCCAGCAGGCAAGATTGGGGCACTGAAGCTTTCTTT. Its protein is CASRQDWGTEAFF.

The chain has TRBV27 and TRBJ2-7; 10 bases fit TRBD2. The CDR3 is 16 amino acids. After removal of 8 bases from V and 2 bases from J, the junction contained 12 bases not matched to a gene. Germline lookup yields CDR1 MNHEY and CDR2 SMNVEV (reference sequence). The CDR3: CASRGLAVGIPYEQYF. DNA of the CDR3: TGTGCCAGCCGAGGACTAGCGGTAGGGATTCCCTACGAGCAGTACTTC.

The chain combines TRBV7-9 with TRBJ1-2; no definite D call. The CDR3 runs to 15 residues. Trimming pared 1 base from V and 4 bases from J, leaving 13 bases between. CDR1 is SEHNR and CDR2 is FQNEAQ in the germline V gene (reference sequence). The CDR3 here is CASSLESQQPYGYTF. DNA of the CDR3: TGTGCCAGCAGCTTAGAGTCTCAGCAACCCTATGGCTACACCTTC. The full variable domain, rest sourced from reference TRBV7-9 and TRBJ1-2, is DTGVSQNPRHKITKRGQNVTFRCDPISEHNRLYWYRQTLGQGPEFLTYFQNEAQLEKSRLLSDRFSAERPKGSFSTLEIQRTEQGDSAMYLCASSLESQQPYGYTFGSGTRLTVV.

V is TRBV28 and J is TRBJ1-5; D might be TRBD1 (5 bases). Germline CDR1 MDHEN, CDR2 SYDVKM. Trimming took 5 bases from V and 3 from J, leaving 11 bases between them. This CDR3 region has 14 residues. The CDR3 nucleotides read TGTGCCAGCAGTAAAGGGGTACCCAATCAGCCCCAGCATTTT. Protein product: CASSKGVPNQPQHF.

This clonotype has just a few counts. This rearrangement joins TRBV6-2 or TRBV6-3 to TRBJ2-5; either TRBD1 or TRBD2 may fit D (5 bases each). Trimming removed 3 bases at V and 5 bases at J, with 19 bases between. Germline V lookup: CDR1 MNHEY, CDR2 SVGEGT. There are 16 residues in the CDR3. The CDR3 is CASSYVRGTLGETQYF. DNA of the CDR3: TGTGCCAGCAGTTATGTCCGTGGGACCTTGGGGGAGACCCAGTACTTC.

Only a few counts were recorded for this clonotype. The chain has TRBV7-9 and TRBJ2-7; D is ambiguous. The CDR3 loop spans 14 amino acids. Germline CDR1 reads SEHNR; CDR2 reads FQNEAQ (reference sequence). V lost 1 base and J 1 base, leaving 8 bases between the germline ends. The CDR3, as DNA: TGTGCCAGCAGCTTAGGAAGTCCTTCCTACGAGCAGTACTTC. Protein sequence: CASSLGSPSYEQYF.

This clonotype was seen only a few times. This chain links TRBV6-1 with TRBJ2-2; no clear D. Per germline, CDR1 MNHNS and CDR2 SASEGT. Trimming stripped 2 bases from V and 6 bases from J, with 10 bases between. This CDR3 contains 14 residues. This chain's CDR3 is CASSEIGNPGELFF. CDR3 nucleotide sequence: TGTGCCAGCAGTGAAATCGGAAATCCCGGGGAGCTGTTTTTT.

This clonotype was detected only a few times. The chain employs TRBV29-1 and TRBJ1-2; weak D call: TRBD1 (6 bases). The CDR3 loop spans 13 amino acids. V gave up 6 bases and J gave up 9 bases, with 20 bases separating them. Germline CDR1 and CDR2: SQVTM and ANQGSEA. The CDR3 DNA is TGCAGCGTGGGGACACTCCTTTCCACCAGCTACACCTTC. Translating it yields CSVGTLLSTSYTF. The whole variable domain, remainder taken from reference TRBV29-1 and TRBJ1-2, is SAVISQKPSRDICQRGTSLTIQCQVDSQVTMMFWYRQQPGQSLTLIATANQGSEATYESGFVIDKFPISRPNLTFSTLTVSNMSPEDSSIYLCSVGTLLSTSYTFGSGTRLTVV.

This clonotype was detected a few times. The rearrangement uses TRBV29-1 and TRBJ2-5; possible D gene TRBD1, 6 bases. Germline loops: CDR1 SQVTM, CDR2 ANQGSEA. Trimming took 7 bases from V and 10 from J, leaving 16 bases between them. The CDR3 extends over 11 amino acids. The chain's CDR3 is CSASSGTHQYF. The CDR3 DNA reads TGCAGCGCCTCTTCCGGGACACACCAGTACTTC.

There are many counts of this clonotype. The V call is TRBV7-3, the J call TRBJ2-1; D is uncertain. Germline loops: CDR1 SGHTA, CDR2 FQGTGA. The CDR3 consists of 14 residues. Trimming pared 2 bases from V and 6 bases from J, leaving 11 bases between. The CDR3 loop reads CASSLPSSANEQFF. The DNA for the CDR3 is TGTGCCAGCAGCTTACCCTCATCAGCCAATGAGCAGTTCTTC.